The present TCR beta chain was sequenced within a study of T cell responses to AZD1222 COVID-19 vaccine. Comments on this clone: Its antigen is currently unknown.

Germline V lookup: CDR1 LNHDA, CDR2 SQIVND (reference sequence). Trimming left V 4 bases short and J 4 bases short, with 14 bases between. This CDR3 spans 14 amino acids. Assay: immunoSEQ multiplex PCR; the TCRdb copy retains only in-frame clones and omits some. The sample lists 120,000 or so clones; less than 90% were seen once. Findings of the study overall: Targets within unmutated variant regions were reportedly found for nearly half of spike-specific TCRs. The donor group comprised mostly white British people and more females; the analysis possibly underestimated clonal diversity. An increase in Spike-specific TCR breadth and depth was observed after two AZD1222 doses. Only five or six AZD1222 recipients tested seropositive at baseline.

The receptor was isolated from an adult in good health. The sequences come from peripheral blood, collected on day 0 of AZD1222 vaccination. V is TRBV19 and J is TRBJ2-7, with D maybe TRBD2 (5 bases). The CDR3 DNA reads TGTGCCAGTAGTAGAGGACGGGATTGGTACGAGCAGTACTTC. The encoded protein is CASSRGRDWYEQYF.